This T cell receptor (beta chain) was observed in a study of T cells in Graves' hyperthyroidism and ophthalmopathy. RNA transcripts served as the template for amplifying TCR beta CDR3 regions. Using the HTBI primer set, a first-round RT-PCR was run on the TCR CDR3. TCRdb re-called the multiplex PCR reads through MiXCR, storing one row per CDR3 protein. Of 300,000 to 500,000 distinct CDR3 sequences in the sample, over 12% were seen once. Patients affected by ophthalmopathy presented a Clinical Activity Score of at least 3, a NOSPECS grade of at least 4, and disease duration below 3 months. There are a few counts of this clonotype. The CDR3 loop spans 17 amino acids. Germline V lookup: CDR1 KGHSH, CDR2 LQKENI. Unmatched junction bases numbered 15, after V lost 4 bases and J lost 5 bases.

The sequence came from a man aged 50 to 60 with Graves' ophthalmopathy. V and J are TRBV18 and TRBJ2-7, with TRBD2 matching 9 bases. The sample comprised blood. The CDR3 DNA sequence: TGTGCCAGCTCACGGCAGAGTTTAGCGGGAGTTGGGAACGAGCAGTACTTC. Its translation: CASSRQSLAGVGNEQYF.